This TCR beta chain is from a study of blood T cell repertoires in COVID-19. This CDR3 is built from 15 residues. Trimming removed 1 base at V and 6 bases at J, with 12 bases between. The germline V gene encodes CDR1 PRHDT and CDR2 FYEKMQ (reference sequence). The study recruited people aged 18 to 89 years across about two dozen US areas. Cohort 3 donors counted as recovered after two negative PCRs, clearance, or resolved symptoms. How the authors handled the data: Estimation of nucleated cell counts relied on the amplification of reference gene primers. Clones were sequenced by immunoSEQ multiplex PCR, and TCRdb holds only the in-frame ones, with some missing. The V and J calls and clone size come from that table; D and trimming were worked out from the DNA. The sample contains around 290,000 clones, more than 75% of which appear only once.

The sample taken for sequencing was PBMCs or T cells enriched from blood (not recorded which). This chain joins TRBV13 and TRBJ2-2, with D unclear. The source of this sequence is a young woman who had recovered from COVID-19. Written as DNA, the CDR3 is TGTGCCAGCAGCTTAGTGGGCCGTCTGTCCGGGGAGCTGTTTTTT. This sequence encodes CASSLVGRLSGELFF.